The clone carrying this TCR beta chain has only one observation. Its specificity is not known. This record comes from a study of shared clonotypes between healthy human individuals. Study results and limitations: Although depth was large, rarefaction showed that sequencing of the sorted subsets was incomplete. Researchers sampled blood only, noting tissue repertoires likely differ.

The method was immunoSEQ multiplex PCR; TCRdb's version includes in-frame clones alone and lacks a portion of them. The sample shows 2 million to 2.5 million clones, approximately 94% of them seen only once. Input material: naive CD4+ T cells sorted from blood. Indicated subset: CD45RA+ positively selected. This receptor was identified in a man aged 18-30 years in good health.

In DNA, the CDR3 is TGCAGCGCCGACAGGGTTAACACCGGGGAGCTGTTTTTT. It is translated as CSADRVNTGELFF. This sequence joins TRBV29-1 and TRBJ2-2; 7 nucleotides align to TRBD1. The CDR3 loop spans 13 amino acids. Germline assignment: CDR1 SQVTM and CDR2 ANQGSEA. Trimming removed 7 bases from V and 2 bases from J; junction bases left unmatched: 4.